This T cell receptor (beta chain) was captured in a study of T-cell reconstitution after alpha-beta-depleted transplantation in children. Preparing the TCRbeta library involved the use of unique molecular identifiers. TCRdb re-derived calls from the PCR reads in MiXCR, one entry per CDR3 protein. The data show some 640,000 distinct CDR3 sequences, around 16% seen once. The receptor comes from a human donor who donated a stem cell graft to a child with acute myeloid leukemia. The specimen was PBMCs from the stem cell graft donor, collected from the stem cell graft.

CDR3 sequence reads: CASSYYRTGSVGYTF. The CDR3 coding sequence is TGTGCCAGCAGTTACTATCGGACAGGGTCGGTCGGCTACACCTTC. This sequence joins TRBV6-2 or TRBV6-3 and TRBJ1-2; 8 bases line up with TRBD1. This CDR3 is built from 15 residues. Trimming took 1 base from V and 8 from J; bases not matched to a gene: 9. Germline assignment: CDR1 MNHEY and CDR2 SVGEGT.